Below are 25 T cell receptor beta chains sequenced from a single sample in a study of blood T cells in healthy people across ages. It was with a sample-barcoded 5' primer and a J-beta primer mix that a second PCR of roughly 7 to 12 cycles was run. TCRdb reanalysed the 5' RACE reads using MiXCR and keeps one entry per CDR3 protein. Of hundreds of thousands of distinct CDR3 sequences in the sample, 40% to 50% were seen once. The specimen sequenced was blood. Receptor source: an elderly man in good health.

This clonotype was found many times. CDR3 amino acids: CSVSGEYEQYF. The CDR3 nucleotides are TGCAGCGTTTCAGGGGAATACGAGCAGTACTTC. The J gene is TRBJ2-7, the V gene TRBV29-1; TRBD1 is a possible D gene (6 bases). The V and J ends lost 5 bases and 4 bases respectively, with 9 bases between them. The germline gives CDR1 SQVTM, CDR2 ANQGSEA. CDR3 length: 11 amino acids.

Turning to this clonotype: An end of the junction does not agree with germline; a read error may underlie this. J is TRBJ2-1 and V is TRBV20-1; 12 bases line up with TRBD2. The CDR3 loop spans 18 amino acids. Per germline, CDR1 DFQATT and CDR2 SNEGSKA (reference sequence). The CDR3 spells CSARVRLAGELSCNEQFF. The CDR3 DNA is TGCAGTGCTAGGGTAAGACTAGCGGGGGAACTATCCTGCAATGAGCAGTTCTTC.

This clonotype was detected only a few times. The chain uses TRBV5-1 and TRBJ2-1; 10 positions agree with TRBD1. The ends lost 4 bases at V and 2 bases at J; junction bases unmatched: 9. The CDR3 runs to 17 residues. Germline V lookup: CDR1 SGHRS, CDR2 YFSETQ. CDR3 loop: CASSPSTGTGAYNEQFF. Here the CDR3 DNA reads TGCGCCAGCAGCCCATCGACCGGGACAGGGGCCTACAATGAGCAGTTCTTC.

In its sample, this clonotype was seen a few times. V and J are TRBV3-1 and TRBJ2-5; D gene uncertain. Per germline, CDR1 LGHDT and CDR2 YNNKEL (reference sequence). The CDR3 extends over 13 amino acids. The V end was cut by 4 bases, the J end by 2 bases, with 8 bases between. CDR3 amino acids: CASSRLLQETQYF. CDR3 nucleotides: TGTGCCAGCAGCCGATTGCTTCAAGAGACCCAGTACTTC.

The chain combines TRBV4-2 with TRBJ2-1; 10 nucleotides align to TRBD2. The CDR3 has 16 residues. Germline V lookup: CDR1 LGHNA, CDR2 YNFKEQ. After removal of 1 base from V and 5 bases from J, the junction contained 5 bases not matched to a gene. CDR3 in DNA: TGTGCCAGCAGCCAAGTAAATAGCGGGGGGCACAATGAGCAGTTCTTC. Translating gives CASSQVNSGGHNEQFF.

The V and J genes are TRBV7-2 and TRBJ2-1; 7 bases agree with TRBD1. The germline CDR1 and CDR2 sequences are SGHTA and FQGNSA. The CDR3 sequence is 15 residues long. The trim removed 5 bases at V and 2 bases at J, leaving 6 bases unmatched. CDR3 in DNA: TGTGCCAGCAGCCCAGGGGGTCTTGCCTACAATGAGCAGTTCTTC. It codes for CASSPGGLAYNEQFF.

The CDR3 DNA follows: TGTGCCATCTCCCGAGGGGGAGGAACAGATACGCAGTATTTT. Its translation: CAISRGGGTDTQYF. The rearrangement joins TRBV6-1 to TRBJ2-3; D may correspond to TRBD1 or TRBD2 (6 bases each). There are 14 residues in the CDR3. Trimming took 10 bases from V and 3 from J, leaving 17 bases between them. The germline V gene has CDR1 MNHNS and CDR2 SASEGT.

This sequence joins TRBV14 and TRBJ2-7; TRBD2 matches 9 bases. Trimming took 4 bases from V and 7 from J; bases not matched to a gene: 14. Germline CDR1 SGHDN, CDR2 FVKESK. The CDR3 loop spans 16 amino acids. DNA for the CDR3: TGTGCCAGCAGCCCCTTAAGTAGCGGGGGATTTGATGAGCAGTACTTC. As protein: CASSPLSSGGFDEQYF.

As regards this clonotype: One end of the junction is discordant with germline, which a read error may explain. CDR3 loop: CSAAWNTGELFF. The CDR3 nucleotides read TGTAGTGCTGCATGGAACACCGGGGAGCTGTTTTTT. The rearrangement joins TRBV20-1 to TRBJ2-2; D not certain. The CDR3 covers 12 residues. Germline V gives CDR1 DFQATT, CDR2 SNEGSKA (reference sequence).

V gene TRBV7-2 combines with J gene TRBJ1-1; TRBD1 matches at 9 bases. With V trimmed by 5 bases and J by 3 bases, 13 bases remained unmatched. Per the germline V gene, CDR1 is SGHTA and CDR2 is FQGNSA. CDR3 length: 17 amino acids. The CDR3: CASSATGQGSMYTEAFF. The CDR3 nucleotides read TGTGCCAGCAGCGCTACGGGACAGGGTAGCATGTACACTGAAGCTTTCTTT. The whole variable domain, remainder taken from reference TRBV7-2 and TRBJ1-1, is GAGVSQSPSNKVTEKGKDVELRCDPISGHTALYWYRQSLGQGLEFLIYFQGNSAPDKSGLPSDRFSAERTGGSVSTLTIQRTQQEDSAVYLCASSATGQGSMYTEAFFGQGTRLTVV.

The rearrangement uses TRBV10-3 and TRBJ1-2; D may be TRBD1 (5 bases). Germline-derived CDR1 and CDR2 are ENHRY and SYGVKD. The V and J ends lost 3 bases and 0 bases respectively, with 11 bases between them. There are 15 residues in the CDR3. CDR3 DNA: TGTGCCATCAGTGATCGGGACGGCGCTAACTATGGCTACACCTTC. Encoded protein: CAISDRDGANYGYTF.

In this sample, this clonotype turned up a few times. The rearrangement uses TRBV4-1 and TRBJ1-2, with 11 bases fitting TRBD1. The CDR3 totals 16 residues. With 1 base clipped from V and 4 bases from J, the junction kept 5 bases outside the gene matches. Germline-derived CDR1 and CDR2 are MGHRA and YSYEKL. CDR3 sequence (DNA): TGCGCCAGCAGCCAAGGGACAGGGGGCGCCGGCTATGGCTACACCTTC. It specifies CASSQGTGGAGYGYTF.

V is TRBV12-3 or TRBV12-4 and J is TRBJ1-5, with TRBD1 matching over 7 bases. Trimming took 7 bases from V and 4 from J; bases not matched to a gene: 7. This CDR3 spans 14 amino acids. This CDR3 is CASTTGDLNQPQHF. The DNA of the CDR3 is TGTGCCAGCACCACAGGGGACTTAAATCAGCCCCAGCATTTT.

The J gene is TRBJ2-7, the V gene TRBV12-5; D possibly matches TRBD1 or TRBD2 (5 bases each). The end of the DNA is better explained by TRBJ2-5, so the J call may be wrong. Germline V gene data show CDR1 as LGHNT and CDR2 as FRNRAP. The CDR3 is made up of 13 amino acids. CDR3 region: CASGRTGGETQYF. Here the CDR3 DNA reads TGTGCTAGTGGTCGAACAGGCGGGGAGACCCAGTACTTC.

This clonotype occurred a few times. The chain combines TRBV5-1 with TRBJ2-3; TRBD2 matches at 9 bases. The CDR3 is 14 residues long. Per the germline V gene, CDR1 is SGHRS and CDR2 is YFSETQ. Trimming took 4 bases from V and 6 from J; bases not matched to a gene: 6. The CDR3 DNA sequence: TGCGCCAGCAGCGGCGATACTAGCGGGGATACGCAGTATTTT. It codes for CASSGDTSGDTQYF.

This clonotype has only a few counts. The J gene is TRBJ2-1, the V gene TRBV20-1; 10 nucleotides line up with TRBD2. Germline lookup yields CDR1 DFQATT and CDR2 SNEGSKA (reference sequence). This CDR3 region has 16 residues. Trimming cost V 0 bases and J 8 bases; bases outside gene matches: 10. CDR3 protein: CSARDPSGSSTDEQFF. The DNA of the CDR3 is TGCAGTGCTAGAGACCCTAGCGGGAGTTCGACCGATGAGCAGTTCTTC.

V usage is TRBV20-1 and J usage is TRBJ1-6; the D is unclear. The CDR3 sequence is 15 residues long. Trimming stripped 4 bases from V and 0 bases from J, with 10 bases between. The germline V gene has CDR1 DFQATT and CDR2 SNEGSKA (reference sequence). In nucleotides, the CDR3 is TGCAGTGCTACTGGGCGTGGCTCCTATAATTCACCCCTCCACTTT. It specifies CSATGRGSYNSPLHF.

The chain carries TRBV20-1 and TRBJ2-7; either TRBD1 or TRBD2 may fit D (5 bases each). Germline V CDR1 and CDR2: DFQATT, SNEGSKA (reference sequence). The V gene lost 6 bases and the J gene lost 2 bases, with 17 bases spanning the gap. This CDR3 has 14 amino acids. DNA of the CDR3: TGCAGTGCCCCCGGGGACGGAGTAACCTACGAGCAGTACTTC. Its protein is CSAPGDGVTYEQYF.

Many counts were recorded for this clonotype. This sequence joins TRBV29-1 and TRBJ1-1; perhaps TRBD1 as D (6 bases). This CDR3 has 12 residues. The germline CDR1 and CDR2 sequences are SQVTM and ANQGSEA. Trimming took off 6 bases at V and 4 bases at J, with 12 bases between the two ends. In DNA form, the CDR3 reads TGCAGCGTGCTTGAGGGGGGCACTGAAGCTTTCTTT. Protein sequence: CSVLEGGTEAFF.

This clonotype was seen a handful of times. V is TRBV20-1 and J is TRBJ2-3, with D uncertain. CDR3 length: 12 residues. V shed 3 bases and J shed 6 bases, with 10 bases lying between them. The germline gives CDR1 DFQATT, CDR2 SNEGSKA (reference sequence). The CDR3 nucleotides are TGCAGTGCTAGCCTACTGAGGGATACGCAGTATTTT. Protein sequence: CSASLLRDTQYF.

This clonotype occurred once. The J gene is TRBJ1-6, the V gene TRBV5-4; no definite D call. Looked up from germline, CDR1 is SGHNT and CDR2 is YYREEE (reference sequence). This CDR3 is built from 16 residues. Trimming left V 4 bases short and J 5 bases short, with 16 bases between. The CDR3 here is CASSPRAGRDNSPLHF. The CDR3, as DNA: TGTGCCAGCAGCCCGCGGGCCGGGAGGGATAATTCACCCCTCCACTTT.

The chain couples TRBV5-5 to TRBJ2-4; D not resolved. Near its end, the DNA agrees better with TRBJ2-7, so the J call may be wrong. This CDR3 contains 14 residues. Germline values: CDR1 SGHKS, CDR2 YYEKEE (reference sequence). The CDR3 here is CASSLGGSPYEQYF. Written as DNA, the CDR3 is TGTGCCAGCAGCTTAGGTGGTTCCCCTTACGAGCAGTACTTC.

This clonotype was counted at least ten times. This chain's CDR3 is CASSPRGGRETQYF. The CDR3 DNA reads TGTGCCAGCAGCCCCCGCGGAGGGAGGGAGACCCAGTACTTC. The chain is built from TRBV11-2 and TRBJ2-5, with D perhaps matching TRBD2 (6 bases). Germline V gives CDR1 SGHAT, CDR2 FQNNGV. CDR3 length: 14 residues. The ends were cut back, 5 bases at V and 5 bases at J, with 15 bases in the middle.

The chain uses TRBV6-5 and TRBJ2-5; D is undetermined. TRBJ2-7 explains the end of the DNA better; the J call may be wrong. The CDR3 totals 11 residues. Germline V gene lookup returns CDR1 MNHEY and CDR2 SVGAGI. CDR3 loop: CASSYLREQYF. The DNA for the CDR3 is TGTGCCAGCAGTTATTTACGCGAGCAGTACTTC.

V usage is TRBV6-1 and J usage is TRBJ2-1; TRBD1 agrees at 9 bases. From germline, CDR1 is MNHNS and CDR2 SASEGT. The ends lost 4 bases at V and 12 bases at J; junction bases unmatched: 19. CDR3 size: 17 residues. CDR3 DNA: TGTGCCAGCAGTGGGGTCTTGGGACAGGGTTCCCAATCGCCGCAGTTCTTC. Its translation: CASSGVLGQGSQSPQFF.